A selection of T cell receptor beta chains follows, all from one sample in a study of cytomegalovirus exposure and HLA in healthy donors. Sequencing used immunoSEQ multiplex PCR; TCRdb keeps in-frame clones, though not all of them. The sample carries 150,000 or so clones, 75% recorded once. Sample: PBMCs. These TCRs come from a man aged 25 to 45 in good health and CMV-seronegative. Each CDR3 is given with its conserved first and last residue. A D gene is named only where the DNA matches it firmly. Expanded clones get a size class; other rows say once, few or many, or leave the size out.

clone size: .
D gene: .
V gene: TRBV6-5
J gene: TRBJ2-5
CDR3 DNA: TGTGCCAGCAGCCTCCTCTCTGCGGCGGCGACCCAGTACTTC
CDR3 protein: CASSLLSAAATQYF

clone size: .
D gene: .
V gene: TRBV28
J gene: TRBJ2-5
CDR3 DNA: TGTGCCAGCAGTGACGGGGGAGAGACCCAGTACTTC
CDR3 protein: CASSDGGETQYF

clone size: .
D gene: TRBD2
V gene: TRBV5-5
J gene: TRBJ2-3
CDR3 DNA: TGTGCCAGCAGCAGGGGACTAGCGGTAAGCACAGATACGCAGTATTTT
CDR3 protein: CASSRGLAVSTDTQYF

clone size: .
D gene: .
V gene: TRBV28
J gene: TRBJ2-6
CDR3 DNA: TGTGCCAGCAGTTTAAGGGGCAGGGGGGCCAACGGCCTGACTTTC
CDR3 protein: CASSLRGRGANGLTF

clone size: once
D gene: TRBD1
V gene: TRBV5-1
J gene: TRBJ1-2
CDR3 DNA: TGCGCCAGCAGCAAGGGGACAGGGGAGACGTTGGGCTACACCTTC
CDR3 protein: CASSKGTGETLGYTF

clone size: .
D gene: .
V gene: TRBV28
J gene: TRBJ2-5
CDR3 DNA: TGTGCCACCTCCCGGACTGAAGAGACCCAGTACTTC
CDR3 protein: CATSRTEETQYF

clone size: few
D gene: .
V gene: TRBV29-1
J gene: TRBJ1-6
CDR3 DNA: TGCAGCGTGGGGGGAGACTATAATTCACCCCTCCACTTT
CDR3 protein: CSVGGDYNSPLHF

clone size: .
D gene: TRBD1
V gene: TRBV10-3
J gene: TRBJ2-7
CDR3 DNA: TGTGCCATCAGTGATAGGACAGGGGCCCCCTACGAGCAGTACTTC
CDR3 protein: CAISDRTGAPYEQYF

clone size: few
D gene: .
V gene: TRBV28
J gene: TRBJ2-2
CDR3 DNA: TGTGCCAGCAGTTTAGTTAGCCTCACCGGGGAGCTGTTTTTT
CDR3 protein: CASSLVSLTGELFF

clone size: .
D gene: .
V gene: TRBV19
J gene: TRBJ2-5
CDR3 DNA: TGTGCCAGTAGTGCCCCCCTAAACGGCCAAGAGACCCAGTACTTC
CDR3 protein: CASSAPLNGQETQYF

clone size: .
D gene: .
V gene: TRBV19
J gene: TRBJ1-1
CDR3 DNA: TGTGCCAGTAGTCCCGAAAGGCGGCGCACTGAAGCTTTCTTT
CDR3 protein: CASSPERRRTEAFF

clone size: few
D gene: TRBD2
V gene: TRBV9
J gene: TRBJ2-7
CDR3 DNA: TGTGCCAGCAGCGTAGCGGAGGGCGGGGAGGGCGAGCAGTACTTC
CDR3 protein: CASSVAEGGEGEQYF

clone size: .
D gene: .
V gene: TRBV5-1
J gene: TRBJ2-3
CDR3 DNA: TGCGCCAGCAGCTTTCTCCCAGATACGCAGTATTTT
CDR3 protein: CASSFLPDTQYF

clone size: few
D gene: .
V gene: TRBV7-2
J gene: TRBJ1-6
CDR3 DNA: TGTGCCAGCAGCTTCGGACAAGGCTATAATTCACCCCTCCACTTT
CDR3 protein: CASSFGQGYNSPLHF

clone size: .
D gene: TRBD1
V gene: TRBV6-1
J gene: TRBJ1-5
CDR3 DNA: TGTGCCAGCAGGCGGGGACAGGGTTATCAGCCCCAGCATTTT
CDR3 protein: CASRRGQGYQPQHF

clone size: .
D gene: TRBD2
V gene: TRBV18
J gene: TRBJ2-3
CDR3 DNA: TGTGCCAGCTCACCAACTCGCGGGGGGCGAGCAGATACGCAGTATTTT
CDR3 protein: CASSPTRGGRADTQYF

clone size: .
D gene: TRBD1
V gene: TRBV6-5
J gene: TRBJ2-7
CDR3 DNA: TGTGCCAGCACGACAGGGGGCGGATTCGAGCAGTACTTC
CDR3 protein: CASTTGGGFEQYF

clone size: .
D gene: TRBD2
V gene: TRBV9
J gene: TRBJ2-5
CDR3 DNA: TGTGCCAGCAGCGTAGATAGCGGGGGGGGCATGAAGACCCAGTACTTC
CDR3 protein: CASSVDSGGGMKTQYF

clone size: .
D gene: .
V gene: TRBV28
J gene: TRBJ1-1
CDR3 DNA: TGTGCCAGCAGCAGGGAAGGAGCTTTCTTT
CDR3 protein: CASSREGAFF

clone size: .
D gene: .
V gene: TRBV4-1
J gene: TRBJ1-2
CDR3 DNA: TGCGCCAGCAGCCAAGATCAAGGACAGCACCTCTATGGCTACACCTTC
CDR3 protein: CASSQDQGQHLYGYTF

clone size: .
D gene: TRBD2
V gene: TRBV7-3
J gene: TRBJ2-1
CDR3 DNA: TGTGCCAGCAGCTTAACAAGCGGGGGGGGTAATAATGAGCAGTTCTTC
CDR3 protein: CASSLTSGGGNNEQFF

clone size: once
D gene: TRBD1
V gene: TRBV29-1
J gene: TRBJ2-7
CDR3 DNA: TGCAGCGTTAGTAGACAGGGGGGCAGGGACGAGCAGTACTTC
CDR3 protein: CSVSRQGGRDEQYF

clone size: few
D gene: .
V gene: TRBV4-1
J gene: TRBJ2-6
CDR3 DNA: TGCGCCAGCAGCCCCAGTGGAGGTGAACTCTCTGGGGCCAACGTCCTGACTTTC
CDR3 protein: CASSPSGGELSGANVLTF

clone size: .
D gene: TRBD1
V gene: TRBV9
J gene: TRBJ1-3
CDR3 DNA: TGTGCCAGCAGCTTGACAGGGAGTGGAAACACCATATATTTT
CDR3 protein: CASSLTGSGNTIYF

clone size: .
D gene: TRBD1
V gene: TRBV27
J gene: TRBJ2-7
CDR3 DNA: TGTGCCAGCACGCCGGGACAGGGTGAATACGAGCAGTACTTC
CDR3 protein: CASTPGQGEYEQYF

clone size: .
D gene: .
V gene: TRBV27
J gene: TRBJ1-1
CDR3 DNA: TGTGCCAGCAGTTTGCAGCGGAACACTGAAGCTTTCTTT
CDR3 protein: CASSLQRNTEAFF